This T cell receptor (beta chain) was captured by sequencing in a study of blood T cell repertoires in COVID-19. Study background: PBMCs, B-cell-depleted T cells, or T cells were the source of the cDNA or gDNA that made up the material.

The germline CDR1 and CDR2 sequences are SEHNR and FQNEAQ (reference sequence). Trimming at V came to 2 bases and at J to 5 bases, leaving 5 bases not matched to a gene. This CDR3 has 14 residues. Data came from immunoSEQ multiplex PCR; TCRdb stores just in-frame clones and leaves some out. The profile covers roughly 430,000 clones, with approximately 86% appearing a single time and roughly 2% taken by the ten largest. This clonotype originated in a woman aged 40 to 50 with acute COVID-19. This rearrangement joins TRBV7-9 to TRBJ1-1; 7 bases are a match to TRBD1. Sequencing was performed on PBMCs or T cells enriched from blood (not recorded which). CDR3 loop: CASSLQQGSTEAFF. DNA for the CDR3: TGTGCCAGCAGCTTACAACAGGGGTCGACTGAAGCTTTCTTT.